The rows below give T cell receptor beta chains drawn from one sample of a study of Ad26.COV2.S vaccination and SARS-CoV-2 variants. The table came from immunoSEQ multiplex PCR; TCRdb's copy has only in-frame clones and leaves some out. The sample has 180,000 or so clones, 87% seen once. Sample: peripheral blood, taken after recovery from COVID-19. These receptor sequences come from a human donor who had recovered from COVID-19. Both conserved end residues are part of each CDR3. D genes are given only for firm matches. Some rows have no size entry. The others give once, few or many, or a class for an expanded clone.

CDR3nt	CDR3aa	v_gene	d_gene	abundance	j_gene
TGTGCCAGCAGCTTCGAGGGCCTAAATGAGCAGTTCTTC	CASSFEGLNEQFF	TRBV5-5	.	once	TRBJ2-1
TGTGCCAGCAGTCTCGGACGCTACGAGCAGTACTTC	CASSLGRYEQYF	TRBV21-1	.	.	TRBJ2-7
TGTGCCAGTAGTATCGCGGCCCTCCACACTGAAGCTTTCTTT	CASSIAALHTEAFF	TRBV19	.	.	TRBJ1-1
TGTGCCAGCAGCTTAGGTGGAACCGGCGGGGGCTACACCTTC	CASSLGGTGGGYTF	TRBV11-2	.	.	TRBJ1-2
TGTGCCAGCAGCCAAGTGTTCAGCGGGATTGTGACCGAGCAGTACTTC	CASSQVFSGIVTEQYF	TRBV3-1/TRBV3-2	TRBD2	few	TRBJ2-7
TGTGCCAGCAGTGTAGTAGAAAACACTGAAGCTTTCTTT	CASSVVENTEAFF	TRBV2	.	once	TRBJ1-1
TGTGCTAGTGGTGCAGGGACATACATGAACACTGAAGCTTTCTTT	CASGAGTYMNTEAFF	TRBV12-5	.	.	TRBJ1-1
TGTGCCAGCAGCTCACCCACGGGCGCCAACACAGATACGCAGTATTTT	CASSSPTGANTDTQYF	TRBV13	.	.	TRBJ2-3
TGTGCCTGGAGTTTAAGGTCCAGGGGGCCCTACGAGCAGTACTTC	CAWSLRSRGPYEQYF	TRBV30	TRBD1	.	TRBJ2-7
TGTGCCAGCGGAGATATGGGGGGCCAAGAGACCCAGTACTTC	CASGDMGGQETQYF	TRBV6-5	.	.	TRBJ2-5
TGTGCCAGCAGTTATAGTGAGACCCCTGAAGCTTTCTTT	CASSYSETPEAFF	TRBV12-3/TRBV12-4	.	.	TRBJ1-1
TGTGCCAGCAGAGTCCCAGCGGGAGGATTTGAGACCCAGTACTTC	CASRVPAGGFETQYF	TRBV6-6	TRBD2	.	TRBJ2-5
TGTGCCAGCAGCTTCAATGGAGGGCAAAAACTGTTTTTT	CASSFNGGQKLFF	TRBV7-9	.	.	TRBJ1-4
TGCGCCAGCAGCCAAGAACCCCAACTAATCTATGGCTACACCTTC	CASSQEPQLIYGYTF	TRBV4-1	.	.	TRBJ1-2
TGTGCCAGCGTGAGGACAGGGACCTATGGCTACACCTTC	CASVRTGTYGYTF	TRBV12-3/TRBV12-4	TRBD1	few	TRBJ1-2
TGTGCCAGCAGTCCACTCCCCGGCGGCTACACCTTC	CASSPLPGGYTF	TRBV28	.	.	TRBJ1-2
TGTGCCAGCAGTCCGGGACTGACCTACAATGAGCAGTTCTTC	CASSPGLTYNEQFF	TRBV28	.	.	TRBJ2-1
TGCGCCAGCAGCCCTGGTGGGAGTTTGAACACTGAAGCTTTCTTT	CASSPGGSLNTEAFF	TRBV5-1	.	.	TRBJ1-1
TGTGCCAGCAGCGTAGGTCTAGGGGGAACCGGGGAGCTGTTTTTT	CASSVGLGGTGELFF	TRBV9	.	.	TRBJ2-2
TGTGCCAGCTTCTGGACTAACCTCCAAGAGACCCAGTACTTC	CASFWTNLQETQYF	TRBV2	.	.	TRBJ2-5
TGTGCCAGCAGTTACTCGATTGGGGAGACCACCGGGGAGCTGTTTTTT	CASSYSIGETTGELFF	TRBV6-5	.	.	TRBJ2-2
TGTGCCAGCAGTTCCATGGGTCGACGGGGTGGCTACACCTTC	CASSSMGRRGGYTF	TRBV28	.	.	TRBJ1-2
TGTGCTAGCTCAACCCTTCAGGGGGGTCAGGCCGGGGAGCTGTTTTTT	CASSTLQGGQAGELFF	TRBV7-7	.	few	TRBJ2-2
TGTGCCTGGAGTGGGGGACAGGGGTGGGAGACCCAGTACTTC	CAWSGGQGWETQYF	TRBV30	TRBD1	.	TRBJ2-5
TGTGCCAGCAGCTCATTGGAGGGCGGCTACACCTTC	CASSSLEGGYTF	TRBV7-6	.	.	TRBJ1-2
TGTGCCACCAGCAGAGGAACAGGGTATGAAGCTTTCTTT	CATSRGTGYEAFF	TRBV15	.	.	TRBJ1-1
TGTGCCTGGAGTGTGGGAAGCAATCAGCCCCAGCATTTT	CAWSVGSNQPQHF	TRBV30	.	.	TRBJ1-5
TGTGCCAGCAGCGTATCCCCCTTATCTCAAGAGACCCAGTACTTC	CASSVSPLSQETQYF	TRBV9	.	.	TRBJ2-5
TGTGCCAGCACCCTTAGGGGCAGGCCAGAAAAACTGTTTTTT	CASTLRGRPEKLFF	TRBV7-9	.	.	TRBJ1-4
TGCAGCGTTTTTTCAGAAAACTACGAGCAGTACTTC	CSVFSENYEQYF	TRBV29-1	.	.	TRBJ2-7
TGTGCCAGCGGGACAGGGGACACCGGGGAGCTGTTTTTT	CASGTGDTGELFF	TRBV6-4	TRBD1	.	TRBJ2-2
TGTGCCAGCAGCAAAGGTCCCTCGACTAGCGGGAAAACCTACGAGCAGTACTTC	CASSKGPSTSGKTYEQYF	TRBV21-1	.	.	TRBJ2-7
TGTGCCAGCAGCGGGCGGACTCTTTACGAGCAGTACTTC	CASSGRTLYEQYF	TRBV7-8	.	.	TRBJ2-7
TGTGCCAGAGTTGTTTTCGGGGTTGAAAAAGAGACCCAGTACTTC	CARVVFGVEKETQYF	TRBV7-3	.	.	TRBJ2-5
TGTGCCAGCAGCTCCCAGGGGGGGAACAGATATAATGAAAAACTGTTTTTT	CASSSQGGNRYNEKLFF	TRBV7-2	TRBD1	.	TRBJ1-4